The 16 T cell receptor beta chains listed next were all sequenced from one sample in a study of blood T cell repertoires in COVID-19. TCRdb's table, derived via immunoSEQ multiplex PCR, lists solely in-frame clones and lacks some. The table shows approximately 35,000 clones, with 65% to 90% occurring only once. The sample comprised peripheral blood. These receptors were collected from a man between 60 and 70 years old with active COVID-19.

The CDR3 sequence: CASEGGSDTQYF. The CDR3 nucleotides are TGTGCCAGTGAGGGAGGTTCAGATACGCAGTATTTT. The chain carries TRBV6-6 and TRBJ2-3; TRBD2 might be the D (6 bases). The CDR3 spans 12 residues. V lost 9 bases, J lost 4 bases, and 11 bases lay in between. Germline V gene lookup returns CDR1 MNHNY and CDR2 SVGAGI (reference sequence).

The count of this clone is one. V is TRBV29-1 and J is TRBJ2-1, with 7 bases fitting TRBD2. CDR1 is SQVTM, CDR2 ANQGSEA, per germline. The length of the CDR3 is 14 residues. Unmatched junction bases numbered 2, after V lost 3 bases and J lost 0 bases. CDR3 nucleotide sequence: TGCAGCGTTGACTCGGGGGGCTCCTACAATGAGCAGTTCTTC. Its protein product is CSVDSGGSYNEQFF.

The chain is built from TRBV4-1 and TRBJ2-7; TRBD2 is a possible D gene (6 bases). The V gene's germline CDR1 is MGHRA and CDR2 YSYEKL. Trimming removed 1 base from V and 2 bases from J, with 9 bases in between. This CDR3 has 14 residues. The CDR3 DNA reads TGCGCCAGCAGCCAAGTTGCGGGACCCTACGAGCAGTACGTC. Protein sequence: CASSQVAGPYEQYV.

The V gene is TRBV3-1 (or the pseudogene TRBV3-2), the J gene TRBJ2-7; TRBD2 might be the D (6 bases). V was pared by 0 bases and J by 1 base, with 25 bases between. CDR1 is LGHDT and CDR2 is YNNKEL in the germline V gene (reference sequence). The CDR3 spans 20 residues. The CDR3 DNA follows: TGTGCCAGCAGCCAAGACCGGGGGAGGCTAGCCAAAACAGCATCCTACGAGCAGTACGTC. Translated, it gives CASSQDRGRLAKTASYEQYV.

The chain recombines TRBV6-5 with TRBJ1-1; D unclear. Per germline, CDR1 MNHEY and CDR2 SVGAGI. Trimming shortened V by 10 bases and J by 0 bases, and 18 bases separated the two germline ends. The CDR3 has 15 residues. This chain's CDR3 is CATTGTVTMNTEAFF. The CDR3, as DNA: TGTGCCACCACCGGTACAGTCACCATGAACACTGAAGCTTTCTTT.

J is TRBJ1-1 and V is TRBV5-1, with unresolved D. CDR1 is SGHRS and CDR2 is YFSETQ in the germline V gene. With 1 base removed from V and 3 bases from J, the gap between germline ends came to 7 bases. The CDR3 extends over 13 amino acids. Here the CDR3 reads CASSLLRDTEAFF. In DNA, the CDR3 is TGCGCCAGCAGCTTGTTACGGGACACTGAAGCTTTCTTT.

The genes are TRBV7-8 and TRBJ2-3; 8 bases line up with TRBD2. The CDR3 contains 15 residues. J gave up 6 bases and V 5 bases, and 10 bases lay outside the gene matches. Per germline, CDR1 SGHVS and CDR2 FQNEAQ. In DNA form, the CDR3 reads TGTGCCAGCAGCAAGGGACTAGGAGTTTCTGATACGCAGTATTTT. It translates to CASSKGLGVSDTQYF.

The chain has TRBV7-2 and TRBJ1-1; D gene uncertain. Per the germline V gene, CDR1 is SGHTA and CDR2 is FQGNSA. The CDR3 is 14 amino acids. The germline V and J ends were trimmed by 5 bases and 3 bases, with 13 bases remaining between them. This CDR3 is CASSASIADTEAFF. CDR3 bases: TGTGCCAGCAGCGCCTCGATAGCGGACACTGAAGCTTTCTTT.

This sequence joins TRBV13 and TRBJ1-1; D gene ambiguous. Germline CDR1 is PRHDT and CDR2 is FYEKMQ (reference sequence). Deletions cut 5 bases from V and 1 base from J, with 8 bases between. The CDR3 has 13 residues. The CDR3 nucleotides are TGTGCCAGCAGCCCCAACAGGAACACTGAAGCTTTCTTT. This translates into CASSPNRNTEAFF. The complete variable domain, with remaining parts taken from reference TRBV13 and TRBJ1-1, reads AAGVIQSPRHLIKEKRETATLKCYPIPRHDTVYWYQQGPGQDPQFLISFYEKMQSDKGSIPDRFSAQQFSDYHSELNMSSLELGDSALYFCASSPNRNTEAFFGQGTRLTVV.

CDR3 nucleotide sequence: TGTGCCACCCGGACAGGGTCGTCTGGGGAGCTGTTTTTT. This gives the protein CATRTGSSGELFF. The chain links TRBV7-9 to TRBJ2-2; 8 nucleotides agree with TRBD1. CDR1 is SEHNR, CDR2 FQNEAQ, per germline (reference sequence). With V trimmed by 10 bases and J by 8 bases, 9 bases remained unmatched. This CDR3 spans 13 amino acids.

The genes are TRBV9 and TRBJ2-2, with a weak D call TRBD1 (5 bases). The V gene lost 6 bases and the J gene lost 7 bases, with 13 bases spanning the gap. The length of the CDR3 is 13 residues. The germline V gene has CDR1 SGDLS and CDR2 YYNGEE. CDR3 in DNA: TGTGCCAGCACCTTGACAGAGGTCGGGGAGCTGTTTTTT. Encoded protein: CASTLTEVGELFF.

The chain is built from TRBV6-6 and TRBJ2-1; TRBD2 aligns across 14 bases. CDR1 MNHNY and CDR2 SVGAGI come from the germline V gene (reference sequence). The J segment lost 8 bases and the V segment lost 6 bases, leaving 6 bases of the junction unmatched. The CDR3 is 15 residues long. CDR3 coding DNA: TGTGCCAGCAGCCCCGGGACTAGCGGGAGAGATGAGCAGTTCTTC. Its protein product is CASSPGTSGRDEQFF.

In DNA, the CDR3 is TGCGCCAGCAGCTTGGGGCCTGCGGCTAATGAAAAACTGTTTTTT. Translating it yields CASSLGPAANEKLFF. The rearrangement links TRBV5-1 to TRBJ1-4; D not resolved. Germline values: CDR1 SGHRS, CDR2 YFSETQ. Trimming cost V 0 bases and J 3 bases, with 9 bases left between them. The CDR3 runs 15 residues.

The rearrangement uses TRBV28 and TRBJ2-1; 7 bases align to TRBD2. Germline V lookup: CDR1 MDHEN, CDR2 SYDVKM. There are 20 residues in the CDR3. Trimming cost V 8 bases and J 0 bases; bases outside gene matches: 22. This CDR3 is CASGTPAGFSGLSSYNEQFF. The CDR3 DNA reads TGTGCCAGCGGAACCCCCGCGGGCTTTAGCGGGTTAAGCTCCTACAATGAGCAGTTCTTC.

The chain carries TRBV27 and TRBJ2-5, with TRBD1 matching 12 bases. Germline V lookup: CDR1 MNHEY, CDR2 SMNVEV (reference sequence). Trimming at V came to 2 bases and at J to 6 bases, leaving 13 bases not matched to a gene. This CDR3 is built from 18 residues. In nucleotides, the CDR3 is TGTGCCAGCAGTTTAAATGGAAGGGGACAGGGGGCGTTGAAGACCCAGTACTTC. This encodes CASSLNGRGQGALKTQYF.

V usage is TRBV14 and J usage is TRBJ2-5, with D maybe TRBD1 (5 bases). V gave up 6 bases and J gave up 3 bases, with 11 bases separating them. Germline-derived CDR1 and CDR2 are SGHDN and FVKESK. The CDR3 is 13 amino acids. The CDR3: CASSQGNEETQYF. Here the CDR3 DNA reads TGTGCCAGCAGTCAGGGTAACGAAGAGACCCAGTACTTC.